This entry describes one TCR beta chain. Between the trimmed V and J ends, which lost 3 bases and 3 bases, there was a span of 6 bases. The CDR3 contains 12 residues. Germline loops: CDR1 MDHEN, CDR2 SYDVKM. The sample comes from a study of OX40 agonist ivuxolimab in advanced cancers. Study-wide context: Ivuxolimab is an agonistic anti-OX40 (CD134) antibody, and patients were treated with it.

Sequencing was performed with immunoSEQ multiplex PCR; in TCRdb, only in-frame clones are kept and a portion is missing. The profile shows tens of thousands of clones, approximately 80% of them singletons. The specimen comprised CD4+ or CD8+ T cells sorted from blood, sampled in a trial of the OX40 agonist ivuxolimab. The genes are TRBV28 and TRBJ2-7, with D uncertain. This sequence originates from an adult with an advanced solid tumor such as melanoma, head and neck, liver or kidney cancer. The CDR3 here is CASSLGDYEQYF. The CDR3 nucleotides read TGTGCCAGCAGTTTGGGCGACTACGAGCAGTACTTC.